The present T cell receptor (beta chain) was sequenced within a study of monozygotic twins with inflammatory bowel disease. Blood samples, whole and unsorted for T cells, yielded the isolated total RNA. The CDR3 covers 14 residues. From germline, CDR1 is MGHRA and CDR2 YSYEKL. Each of the TCR libraries took 3500 ng of total RNA. Added by template switching were UMIs that each held a 6-nucleotide sample barcode. Using the 5' RACE reads, TCRdb records one entry per CDR3 protein without DNA. The sample includes over 350,000 distinct CDR3 sequences. This sequence originates from a human donor with ulcerative colitis or Crohn's disease, or a healthy co-twin of an affected twin (not recorded which). J is TRBJ2-2 and V is TRBV4-1. The sequenced sample was blood. CDR3 residues: CASSSRQETGELFF.